Below are 14 T cell receptor beta chains sequenced from a single sample in a study of blood T cell repertoires in COVID-19. TCRdb's copy holds only in-frame clones and misses some; the assay was immunoSEQ multiplex PCR. The sample carries 150,000 to 200,000 clones, 70% to 80% recorded once. Sequencing was carried out using PBMCs or T cells enriched from blood (not recorded which). These receptors were taken from a woman in her fifties or sixties who had recovered from COVID-19.

The V call is TRBV6-1, the J call TRBJ2-1, with TRBD2 identical over 11 bases. The V and J ends lost 0 bases and 6 bases, in that order; junction bases with no gene match: 4. This CDR3 contains 16 residues. Looked up from germline, CDR1 is MNHNS and CDR2 is SASEGT. The CDR3 coding sequence is TGTGCCAGCAGTGAAGCTGGGACTAGCGGAGTCAATGAGCAGTTCTTC. Protein product: CASSEAGTSGVNEQFF.

The chain recombines TRBV7-2 with TRBJ1-1, with 7 bases lining up with TRBD1. The ends lost 5 bases at V and 10 bases at J; junction bases unmatched: 16. The CDR3 spans 15 residues. Germline assignment: CDR1 SGHTA and CDR2 FQGNSA. The CDR3 region has the DNA TGTGCCAGCAGCCCCGACAGTAACATGAACAGGGGAGCTTTCTTT. Protein product: CASSPDSNMNRGAFF.

This chain uses TRBV9 with TRBJ1-4; D gene unclear. V gave up 0 bases and J gave up 7 bases, with 19 bases separating them. The CDR3 consists of 17 residues. Germline-derived CDR1 and CDR2 are SGDLS and YYNGEE. In DNA, the CDR3 is TGTGCCAGCAGCGTAGCTACGGGCGGGCCCGCGGGTGAAAAACTGTTTTTT. Translated, it gives CASSVATGGPAGEKLFF.

This clone was seen just once. The rearrangement uses TRBV9 and TRBJ1-1; D ambiguous. V lost 0 bases and J 1 base, leaving 10 bases between the germline ends. The CDR3 has 15 amino acids. CDR1 SGDLS and CDR2 YYNGEE come from the germline V gene. This chain's CDR3 is CASSVGGYANTEAFF. CDR3 DNA sequence: TGTGCCAGCAGCGTAGGAGGGTACGCGAACACTGAAGCTTTCTTT.

The chain's CDR3 is CASSDTLRGRGSPLHF. CDR3 bases: TGTGCCAGCAGTGACACACTCCGGGGCAGGGGTTCACCCCTCCACTTT. The V call is TRBV6-4, the J call TRBJ1-6, with a possible D match to TRBD1 (6 bases). The CDR3 is 16 amino acids. The V and J ends lost 2 bases and 9 bases respectively, with 17 bases between them. The germline V gene encodes CDR1 MRHNA and CDR2 SNTAGT.

The rearrangement joins TRBV18 to TRBJ2-2; possible D gene TRBD1, 6 bases. V was clipped by 6 bases and J by 6 bases, with 11 bases between them. From germline, CDR1 is KGHSH and CDR2 LQKENI. This CDR3 spans 13 amino acids. The CDR3 DNA sequence: TGTGCCAGCTCTCGACAGGACGCCGGGGAGCTGTTTTTT. This codes for CASSRQDAGELFF.

V is TRBV21-1 and J is TRBJ2-2; the table gives TRBD1 as D, unverified against the DNA. TRBV21-1 is an annotated pseudogene. The CDR3 covers 16 residues. Written as DNA, the CDR3 is TGTGCCAGCAGCACGACGGGACAGACTTGCACCGGGGAGCTGTTTTTT. Protein: CASSTTGQTCTGELFF.

The chain combines TRBV19 with TRBJ1-5; 10 bases line up with TRBD1. The germline gives CDR1 LNHDA, CDR2 SQIVND (reference sequence). This CDR3 has 16 amino acids. The J segment lost 5 bases and the V segment lost 5 bases, leaving 9 bases of the junction unmatched. CDR3 sequence (DNA): TGTGCCAGTAGTCTCGACAGGGGGCGACAGGATCAGCCCCAGCATTTT. Its translation is CASSLDRGRQDQPQHF.

The CDR3 region is CASSFHRISGANTGELFF. In DNA, the CDR3 is TGCGCCAGCAGCTTTCACCGCATATCAGGGGCGAACACCGGGGAGCTGTTTTTT. The chain employs TRBV5-1 and TRBJ2-2; tentatively, D is TRBD1 (6 bases). The CDR3 contains 18 residues. CDR1 and CDR2 (germline): SGHRS, YFSETQ. Trimming cost V 2 bases and J 0 bases, with 17 bases left between them.

This chain links TRBV4-3 with TRBJ1-4, with 9 bases aligning to TRBD1. There are 15 residues in the CDR3. Germline CDR1 and CDR2: LGHNA and YSLEER. The V segment lost 1 base and the J segment 4 bases; nucleotides outside the gene matches: 1. Here the CDR3 DNA reads TGCGCCAGCAGCCAAGGGGACAGGGATAATGAAAAACTGTTTTTT. This sequence encodes CASSQGDRDNEKLFF.

This clone has only a few counts. This rearrangement joins TRBV4-2 to TRBJ1-6; D not certain. This CDR3 region has 18 residues. The V and J ends lost 0 bases and 0 bases respectively, with 12 bases between them. CDR1 is LGHNA, CDR2 YNFKEQ, per germline. The CDR3: CASSQDNGRSSYNSPLHF. CDR3 nucleotide sequence: TGTGCCAGCAGCCAAGATAATGGGAGGAGCTCCTATAATTCACCCCTCCACTTT.

The chain joins TRBV7-2 to TRBJ1-4; D possibly corresponds to TRBD1 (5 bases). The length of the CDR3 is 15 residues. Per germline, CDR1 SGHTA and CDR2 FQGNSA. Trimming removed 4 bases from V and 3 bases from J, with 12 bases in between. CDR3 nucleotide sequence: TGTGCCAGCAGCTGGTCTGGGGCGTCTAATGAAAAACTGTTTTTT. Translated: CASSWSGASNEKLFF.

The gene calls are TRBV10-1 and TRBJ2-3; TRBD2 matches at 14 bases. V was clipped by 0 bases and J by 4 bases; unmatched bases: 0. CDR3 length: 16 amino acids. Per the germline V gene, CDR1 is WNHNN and CDR2 is SYGVQD (reference sequence). The CDR3 DNA follows: TGCGCCAGCAGTGAGTCGGGACTAGCGGGAGCAGATACGCAGTATTTT. It specifies CASSESGLAGADTQYF.

The chain has TRBV28 and TRBJ1-2, with D unresolved. Trimming took 4 bases from V and 7 from J, leaving 7 bases between them. This CDR3 comprises 11 residues. Germline V gives CDR1 MDHEN, CDR2 SYDVKM. CDR3 protein: CASSYQAGYTF. The CDR3 DNA reads as TGTGCCAGCAGTTATCAGGCTGGCTACACCTTC.